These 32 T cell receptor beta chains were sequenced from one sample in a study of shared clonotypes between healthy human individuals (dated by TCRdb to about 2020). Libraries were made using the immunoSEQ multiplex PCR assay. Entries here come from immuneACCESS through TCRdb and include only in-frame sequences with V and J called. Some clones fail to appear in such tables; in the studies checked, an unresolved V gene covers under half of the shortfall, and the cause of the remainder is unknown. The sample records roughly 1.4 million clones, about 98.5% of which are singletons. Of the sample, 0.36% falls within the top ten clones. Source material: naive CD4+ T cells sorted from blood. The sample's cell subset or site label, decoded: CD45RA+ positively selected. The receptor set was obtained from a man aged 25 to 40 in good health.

The CDR3 reads CASSRGLAGGPGETQYF. Written as DNA, the CDR3 is TGTGCCAGCAGCCGCGGACTAGCGGGAGGGCCGGGGGAGACCCAGTACTTC. The chain combines TRBV7-8 with TRBJ2-5; TRBD2 matches at 15 bases. The CDR3 loop spans 17 amino acids. CDR1 is SGHVS, CDR2 FQNEAQ, per germline. Trimming removed 5 bases from V and 5 bases from J; junction bases left unmatched: 9.

The CDR3 DNA follows: TGTGCCAGCAGCCGCCCGAACAGGGGAAGGAATGAAAAACTGTTTTTT. Its translation: CASSRPNRGRNEKLFF. This chain links TRBV7-9 with TRBJ1-4; TRBD1 agrees at 7 bases. Per the germline V gene, CDR1 is SEHNR and CDR2 is FQNEAQ (reference sequence). The CDR3 is 16 amino acids. The ends lost 5 bases at V and 5 bases at J; junction bases unmatched: 11.

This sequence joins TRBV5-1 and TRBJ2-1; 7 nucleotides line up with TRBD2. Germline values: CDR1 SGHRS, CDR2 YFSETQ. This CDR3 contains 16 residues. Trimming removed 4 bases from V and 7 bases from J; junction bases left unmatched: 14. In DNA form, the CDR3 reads TGCGCCAGCAGCCTCCCTATTGGGAGCGGGGCTAATGAGCAGTTCTTC. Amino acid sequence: CASSLPIGSGANEQFF.

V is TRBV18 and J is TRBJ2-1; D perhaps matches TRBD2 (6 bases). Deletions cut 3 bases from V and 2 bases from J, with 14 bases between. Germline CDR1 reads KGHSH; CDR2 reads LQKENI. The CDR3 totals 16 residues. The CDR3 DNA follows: TGTGCCAGCTCACCGCAGGGAGCGGGTACCTACAATGAGCAGTTCTTC. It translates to CASSPQGAGTYNEQFF.

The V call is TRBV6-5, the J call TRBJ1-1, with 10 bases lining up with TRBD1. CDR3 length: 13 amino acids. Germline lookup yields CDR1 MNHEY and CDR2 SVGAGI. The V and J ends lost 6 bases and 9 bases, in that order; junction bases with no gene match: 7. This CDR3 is CASRAGQGVKAFF. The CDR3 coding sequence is TGTGCCAGCAGGGCCGGACAGGGGGTTAAAGCTTTCTTT.

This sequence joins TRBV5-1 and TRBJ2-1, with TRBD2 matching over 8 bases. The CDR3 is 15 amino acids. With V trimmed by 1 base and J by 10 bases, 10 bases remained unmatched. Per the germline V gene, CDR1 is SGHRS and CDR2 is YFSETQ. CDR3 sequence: CASSLSLAGIEEQFF. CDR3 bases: TGCGCCAGCAGCTTGTCCCTAGCGGGTATCGAGGAGCAGTTCTTC.

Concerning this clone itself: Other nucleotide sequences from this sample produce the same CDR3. The CDR3 is CASSDFGSSYNEQFF. The CDR3, as DNA: TGCGCCAGCAGTGACTTTGGTAGCTCCTACAATGAGCAGTTCTTC. The chain uses TRBV10-1 and TRBJ2-1, with unresolved D. Looked up from germline, CDR1 is WNHNN and CDR2 is SYGVQD (reference sequence). The CDR3 is made up of 15 amino acids. The V end was cut by 3 bases, the J end by 0 bases, with 9 bases between.

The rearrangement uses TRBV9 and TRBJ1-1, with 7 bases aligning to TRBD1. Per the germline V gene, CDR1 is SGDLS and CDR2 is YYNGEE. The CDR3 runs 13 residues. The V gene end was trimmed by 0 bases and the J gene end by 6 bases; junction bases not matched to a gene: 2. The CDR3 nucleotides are TGTGCCAGCAGCGTAGTAGGGGGCCCTGAAGCTTTCTTT. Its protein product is CASSVVGGPEAFF.

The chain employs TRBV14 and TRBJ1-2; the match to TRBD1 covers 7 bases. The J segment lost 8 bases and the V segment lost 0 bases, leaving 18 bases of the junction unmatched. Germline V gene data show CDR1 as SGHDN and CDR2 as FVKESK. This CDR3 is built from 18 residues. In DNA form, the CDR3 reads TGTGCCAGCAGCCAAGAAGGTTTCCACGGACAGGAGGCAGAAGGCTACACCTTC. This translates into CASSQEGFHGQEAEGYTF.

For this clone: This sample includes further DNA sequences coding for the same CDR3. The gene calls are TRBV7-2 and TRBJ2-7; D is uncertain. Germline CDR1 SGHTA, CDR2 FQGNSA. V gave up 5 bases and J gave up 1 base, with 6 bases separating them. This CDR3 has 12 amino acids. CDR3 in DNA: TGTGCCAGCAGCCCGCCGTCCTACGAGCAGTACTTC. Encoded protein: CASSPPSYEQYF.

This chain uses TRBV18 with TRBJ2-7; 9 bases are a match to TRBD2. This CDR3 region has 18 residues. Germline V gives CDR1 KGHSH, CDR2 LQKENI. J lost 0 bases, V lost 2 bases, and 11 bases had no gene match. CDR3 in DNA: TGTGCCAGCTCACCAAAGAGACCCGCGGGAGGGCCCTCCTACGAGCAGTACTTC. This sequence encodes CASSPKRPAGGPSYEQYF.

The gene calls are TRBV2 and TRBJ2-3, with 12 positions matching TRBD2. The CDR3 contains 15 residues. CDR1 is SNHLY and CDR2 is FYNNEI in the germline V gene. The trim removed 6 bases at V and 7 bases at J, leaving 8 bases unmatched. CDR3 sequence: CASRQTSGSRNTQYF. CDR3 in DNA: TGTGCCAGCAGACAGACTAGCGGGAGCAGGAATACGCAGTATTTT.

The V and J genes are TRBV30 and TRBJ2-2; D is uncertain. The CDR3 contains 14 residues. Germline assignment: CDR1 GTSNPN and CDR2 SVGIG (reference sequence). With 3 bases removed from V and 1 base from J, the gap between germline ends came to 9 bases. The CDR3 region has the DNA TGTGCCTGGAGGTTCTCCAGGAACACCGGGGAGCTGTTTTTT. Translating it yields CAWRFSRNTGELFF.

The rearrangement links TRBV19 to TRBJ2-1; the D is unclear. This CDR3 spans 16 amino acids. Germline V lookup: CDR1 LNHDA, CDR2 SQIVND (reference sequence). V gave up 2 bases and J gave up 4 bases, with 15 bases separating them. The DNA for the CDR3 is TGTGCCAGTAGTATATCCGGACGCCAATATTACAATGAGCAGTTCTTC. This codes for CASSISGRQYYNEQFF. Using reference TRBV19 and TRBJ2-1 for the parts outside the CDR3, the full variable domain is DGGITQSPKYLFRKEGQNVTLSCEQNLNHDAMYWYRQDPGQGLRLIYYSQIVNDFQKGDIAEGYSVSREKKESFPLTVTSAQKNPTAFYLCASSISGRQYYNEQFFGPGTRLTVL.

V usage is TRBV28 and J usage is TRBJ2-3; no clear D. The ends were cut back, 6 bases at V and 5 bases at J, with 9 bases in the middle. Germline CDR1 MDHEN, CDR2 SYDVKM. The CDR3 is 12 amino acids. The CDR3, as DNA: TGTGCCAGCAGATACCTCGGAGATACGCAGTATTTT. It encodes CASRYLGDTQYF.

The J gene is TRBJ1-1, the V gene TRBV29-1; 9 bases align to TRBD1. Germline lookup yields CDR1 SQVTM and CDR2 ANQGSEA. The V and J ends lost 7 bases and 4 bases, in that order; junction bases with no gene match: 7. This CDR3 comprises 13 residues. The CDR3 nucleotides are TGCAGCGCAGCCGGGACAGGGCCCACTGAAGCTTTCTTT. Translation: CSAAGTGPTEAFF. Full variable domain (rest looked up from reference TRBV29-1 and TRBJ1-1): SAVISQKPSRDICQRGTSLTIQCQVDSQVTMMFWYRQQPGQSLTLIATANQGSEATYESGFVIDKFPISRPNLTFSTLTVSNMSPEDSSIYLCSAAGTGPTEAFFGQGTRLTVV.

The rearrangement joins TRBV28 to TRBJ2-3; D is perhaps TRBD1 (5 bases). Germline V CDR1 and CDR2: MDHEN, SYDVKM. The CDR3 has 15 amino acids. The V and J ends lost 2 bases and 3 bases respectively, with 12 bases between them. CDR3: CASSLGQGRTDTQYF. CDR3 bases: TGTGCCAGCAGTTTAGGGCAGGGAAGAACAGATACGCAGTATTTT.

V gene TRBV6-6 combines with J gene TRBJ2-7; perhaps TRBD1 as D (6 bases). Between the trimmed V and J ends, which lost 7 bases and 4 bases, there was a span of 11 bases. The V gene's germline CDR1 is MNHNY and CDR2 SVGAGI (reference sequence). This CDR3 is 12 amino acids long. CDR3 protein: CASKQGNYEQYF. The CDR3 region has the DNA TGTGCCAGCAAACAGGGAAATTACGAGCAGTACTTC.

The CDR3 DNA reads TGTGCCAGCAGCGAGTGGTGGACCACGCAGTATTTT. Protein product: CASSEWWTTQYF. V usage is TRBV6-1 and J usage is TRBJ2-3; D not certain. Trimming left V 6 bases short and J 9 bases short, with 13 bases between. This CDR3 contains 12 residues. Germline CDR1 MNHNS, CDR2 SASEGT.

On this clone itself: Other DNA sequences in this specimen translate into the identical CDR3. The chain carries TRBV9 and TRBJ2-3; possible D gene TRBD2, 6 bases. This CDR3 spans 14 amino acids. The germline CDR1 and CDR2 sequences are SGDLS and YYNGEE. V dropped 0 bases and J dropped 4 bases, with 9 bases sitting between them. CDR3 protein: CASSVGGTPDTQYF. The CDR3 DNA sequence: TGTGCCAGCAGCGTAGGGGGGACTCCAGATACGCAGTATTTT.

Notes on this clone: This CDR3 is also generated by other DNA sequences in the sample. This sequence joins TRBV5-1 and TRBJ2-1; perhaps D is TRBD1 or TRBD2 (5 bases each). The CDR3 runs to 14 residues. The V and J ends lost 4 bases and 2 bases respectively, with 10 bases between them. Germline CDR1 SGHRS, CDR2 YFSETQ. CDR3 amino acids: CASSEGTTYNEQFF. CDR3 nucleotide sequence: TGCGCCAGCAGCGAGGGGACGACCTACAATGAGCAGTTCTTC.

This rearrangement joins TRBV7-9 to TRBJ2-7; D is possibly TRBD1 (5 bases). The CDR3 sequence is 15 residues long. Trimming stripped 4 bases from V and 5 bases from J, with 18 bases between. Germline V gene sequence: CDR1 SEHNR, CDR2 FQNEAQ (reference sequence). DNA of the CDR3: TGTGCCAGCAGCTCAAGGGGTAGTTCAATAAACGAGCAGTACTTC. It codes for CASSSRGSSINEQYF.

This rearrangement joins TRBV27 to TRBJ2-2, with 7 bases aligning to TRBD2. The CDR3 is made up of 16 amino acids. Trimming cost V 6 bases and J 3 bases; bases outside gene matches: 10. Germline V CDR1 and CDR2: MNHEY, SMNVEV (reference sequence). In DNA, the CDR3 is TGTGCCAGCAGCTCGACTAGCTCGGTGTACACCGGGGAGCTGTTTTTT. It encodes CASSSTSSVYTGELFF.

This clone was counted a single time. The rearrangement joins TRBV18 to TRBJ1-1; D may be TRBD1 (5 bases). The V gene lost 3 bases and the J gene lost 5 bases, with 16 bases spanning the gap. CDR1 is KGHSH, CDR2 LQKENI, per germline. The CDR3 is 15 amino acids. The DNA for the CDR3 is TGTGCCAGCTCACCTCCCAGACAGACGGGAACTGAAGCTTTCTTT. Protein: CASSPPRQTGTEAFF.

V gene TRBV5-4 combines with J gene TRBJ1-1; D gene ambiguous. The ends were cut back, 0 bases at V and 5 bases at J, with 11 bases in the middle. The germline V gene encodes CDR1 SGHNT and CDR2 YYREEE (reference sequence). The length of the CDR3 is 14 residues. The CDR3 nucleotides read TGTGCCAGCAGCTTGGAACAGATCGGAACTGAAGCTTTCTTT. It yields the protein CASSLEQIGTEAFF.

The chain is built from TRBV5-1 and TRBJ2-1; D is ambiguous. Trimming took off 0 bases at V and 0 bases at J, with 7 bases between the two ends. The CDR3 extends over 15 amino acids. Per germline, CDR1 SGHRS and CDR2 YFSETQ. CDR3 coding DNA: TGCGCCAGCAGCTTGGGACACACCTCCTACAATGAGCAGTTCTTC. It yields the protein CASSLGHTSYNEQFF. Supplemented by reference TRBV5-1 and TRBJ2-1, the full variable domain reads KAGVTQTPRYLIKTRGQQVTLSCSPISGHRSVSWYQQTPGQGLQFLFEYFSETQRNKGNFPGRFSGRQFSNSRSEMNVSTLELGDSALYLCASSLGHTSYNEQFFGPGTRLTVL.

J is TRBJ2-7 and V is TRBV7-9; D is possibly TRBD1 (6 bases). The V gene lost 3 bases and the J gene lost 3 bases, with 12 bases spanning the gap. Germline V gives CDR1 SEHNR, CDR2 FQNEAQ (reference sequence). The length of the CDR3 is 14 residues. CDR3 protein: CASSLEQGDYEQYF. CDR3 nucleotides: TGTGCCAGCAGCTTGGAACAGGGTGACTACGAGCAGTACTTC.

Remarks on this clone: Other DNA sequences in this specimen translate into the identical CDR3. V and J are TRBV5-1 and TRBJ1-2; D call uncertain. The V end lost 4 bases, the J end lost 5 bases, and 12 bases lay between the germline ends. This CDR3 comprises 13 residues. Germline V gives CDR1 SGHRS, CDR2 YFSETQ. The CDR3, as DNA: TGCGCCAGCAGCCCCGACCGGGGTTATGGCTACACCTTC. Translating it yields CASSPDRGYGYTF.

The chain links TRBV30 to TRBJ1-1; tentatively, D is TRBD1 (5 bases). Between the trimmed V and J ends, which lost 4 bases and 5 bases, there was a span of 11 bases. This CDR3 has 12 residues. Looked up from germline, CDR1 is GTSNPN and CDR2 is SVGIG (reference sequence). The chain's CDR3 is CAWMSGQTEAFF. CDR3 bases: TGTGCCTGGATGTCAGGGCAGACTGAAGCTTTCTTT.

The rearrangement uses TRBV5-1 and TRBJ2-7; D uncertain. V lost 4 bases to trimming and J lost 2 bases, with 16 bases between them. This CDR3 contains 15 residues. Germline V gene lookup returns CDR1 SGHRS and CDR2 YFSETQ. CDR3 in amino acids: CASSATVGLAYEQYF. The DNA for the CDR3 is TGCGCCAGCAGCGCTACGGTCGGCCTAGCCTACGAGCAGTACTTC.

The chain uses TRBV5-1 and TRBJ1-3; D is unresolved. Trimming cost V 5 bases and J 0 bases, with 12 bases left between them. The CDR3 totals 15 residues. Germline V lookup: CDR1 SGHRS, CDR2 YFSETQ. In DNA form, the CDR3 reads TGCGCCAGCAGGTCAGGAGACTACTCTGGAAACACCATATATTTT. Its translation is CASRSGDYSGNTIYF. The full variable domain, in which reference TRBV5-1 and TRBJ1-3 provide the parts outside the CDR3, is KAGVTQTPRYLIKTRGQQVTLSCSPISGHRSVSWYQQTPGQGLQFLFEYFSETQRNKGNFPGRFSGRQFSNSRSEMNVSTLELGDSALYLCASRSGDYSGNTIYFGEGSWLTVV.

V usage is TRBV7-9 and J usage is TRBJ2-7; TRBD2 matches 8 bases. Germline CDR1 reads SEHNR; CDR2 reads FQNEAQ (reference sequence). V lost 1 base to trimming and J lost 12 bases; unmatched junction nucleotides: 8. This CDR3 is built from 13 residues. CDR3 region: CASSLVGAGESYF. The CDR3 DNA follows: TGTGCCAGCAGCTTAGTTGGAGCGGGAGAGTCGTACTTC.